This T cell receptor (beta chain) came from a study of beta chain features in type 1 diabetes. Findings and limits, study-wide: Here, the possible influence of HLA type (on TCRB rearrangement) remained unresolved. The similarity of naive, central memory and Treg TCRB repertoires appeared greater among patients than among healthy donors. Shorter TCRB CDR3s, moderately but significantly so, were found in Type 1 diabetes patients in all four CD4+ subsets. At VDJ recombination sites, type 1 diabetes patients had fewer insertions and more deleted nucleotides.

Concerning this clone: The antigen is unknown.

V was shortened by 5 bases and J by 8 bases, with 9 bases between the two germline ends. CDR1 SEHNR and CDR2 FQNEAQ come from the germline V gene (reference sequence). CDR3 size: 11 residues. cDNA synthesis used the whole RNA isolate, giving expressed TCRB sequences. Clones were sequenced by immunoSEQ multiplex PCR, and TCRdb holds only the in-frame ones, with some missing. Seen here are 250,000 to 350,000 clones, about 15% observed once, and the top ten hold around 0.015%. The source of this sequence is a man younger than 35 with type 1 diabetes. The chain recombines TRBV7-9 with TRBJ1-2; weak D call: TRBD1 (6 bases). The sequenced material came from naive CD4+ T cells from blood. The CDR3 nucleotides are TGTGCCAGCAGCCTTGGGGGCGGCTACACCTTC. Its protein product is CASSLGGGYTF.